This T cell receptor beta chain was obtained from a study of blood T cell repertoires in COVID-19. Across the whole study: Whether acute or convalescent, the COVID-19 samples came from the United States, Italy and Spain. Sources were T cells, B-cell-depleted T cells, or PBMCs; the material itself was cDNA or gDNA.

Source study methods: Amplifying reference gene primers gave estimates of nucleated cell counts. Measured with immunoSEQ multiplex PCR; TCRdb has only the in-frame clones, and not every one. That table gives V, J and clone size, and the DNA gave D and trimming. The table shows about 670,000 clones, with approximately 90% occurring only once. The CDR3 sequence is 15 residues long. CDR1 and CDR2 from the germline V gene are SNHLY and FYNNEI. After removal of 5 bases from V and 7 bases from J, the junction contained 8 bases not matched to a gene. This TCR derives from a woman between 18 and 30 years old with acute or convalescent COVID-19. The chain is built from TRBV2 and TRBJ2-4; 10 bases align to TRBD2. Material: peripheral blood. The CDR3 DNA is TGTGCCAGCAGTCGCCAGCGGGGGGGCAATAACATTCAGTACTTC. Translation: CASSRQRGGNNIQYF.